The 22 T cell receptor beta chains below all came from one sample that was sequenced in a study of T cell responses to AZD1222 COVID-19 vaccine listed by TCRdb under 2021. The meaning of the sample's time point label: baseline before first vaccination. Library generation was performed with the immunoSEQ multiplex PCR assay. TCRdb stores this immuneACCESS table with in-frame sequences only. Part of the clones is absent; in the studies checked, under half of the shortfall reflects unresolved V genes, and no reason is known for the rest. The sample records around 110,000 clones, 87% of which are singletons. The ten largest clones capture approximately 4% of the sample. The specimen was peripheral blood, collected on day 0 of AZD1222 vaccination. These TCRs come from an adult in good health.

This clone was seen a single time. The chain employs TRBV6-6 and TRBJ1-5; tentatively, D is TRBD1 (6 bases). Germline CDR1 and CDR2: MNHNY and SVGAGI (reference sequence). Trimming took 6 bases from V and 4 from J, leaving 19 bases between them. This CDR3 region has 16 residues. DNA of the CDR3: TGTGCCAGCAGCGGACAGAGAACCTCTTGGAATCAGCCCCAGCATTTT. Amino acids: CASSGQRTSWNQPQHF.

The DNA for the CDR3 is TGTGCCAGCAGCTTGAGTGGCACTGAAGCTTTCTTT. The encoded protein is CASSLSGTEAFF. The chain is built from TRBV5-4 and TRBJ1-1; D is ambiguous. The V gene's germline CDR1 is SGHNT and CDR2 YYREEE (reference sequence). V lost 1 base and J lost 4, with 5 bases in between. This CDR3 contains 12 residues. Full variable domain (outside the CDR3, taken from reference TRBV5-4 and TRBJ1-1): ETGVTQSPTHLIKTRGQQVTLRCSSQSGHNTVSWYQQALGQGPQFIFQYYREEENGRGNFPPRFSGLQFPNYSSELNVNALELDDSALYLCASSLSGTEAFFGQGTRLTVV.

The chain has TRBV3-1 (or the pseudogene TRBV3-2) and TRBJ1-2, with 7 positions matching TRBD1. The CDR3 consists of 16 residues. Germline CDR1 reads LGHDT; CDR2 reads YNNKEL (reference sequence). V dropped 3 bases and J dropped 8; count of bases not matched to a gene: 15. CDR3 nucleotide sequence: TGTGCCAGCAGCCACACCCGGGACAGTGCCTCGCGGGGCTACACCTTC. Encoded protein: CASSHTRDSASRGYTF.

The table lists this clone with a count of one. This chain joins TRBV7-9 and TRBJ2-7, with TRBD1 identical over 7 bases. J gave up 3 bases and V 4 bases, and 12 bases lay outside the gene matches. Germline V gene sequence: CDR1 SEHNR, CDR2 FQNEAQ (reference sequence). The CDR3 length is 16 residues. The CDR3 nucleotides are TGTGCCAGCAGCTCTCGGATACGGACAGGATTCTACGAGCAGTACTTC. Its translation: CASSSRIRTGFYEQYF.

The gene calls are TRBV12-3 or TRBV12-4 and TRBJ1-6; D unclear. V was clipped by 4 bases and J by 6 bases, with 7 bases between them. The CDR3 loop spans 13 amino acids. CDR3 protein: CASSSQVNSPLHF. CDR3 nucleotide sequence: TGTGCCAGCAGTTCCCAGGTTAATTCACCCCTCCACTTT.

The V and J genes are TRBV30 and TRBJ2-5; D not certain. The V end lost 5 bases, the J end lost 5 bases, and 15 bases lay between the germline ends. The CDR3 runs 13 residues. CDR1 GTSNPN and CDR2 SVGIG come from the germline V gene (reference sequence). In DNA form, the CDR3 reads TGTGCCTGGGCCATCCGGGTGAGGGAGACCCAGTACTTC. Translating gives CAWAIRVRETQYF.

CDR3 nucleotides: TGTGCCAGCAGAGCCGGGAATTCACCCCTCCACTTT. This codes for CASRAGNSPLHF. This chain joins TRBV6-5 and TRBJ1-6; the D is unclear. The germline V and J ends were trimmed by 6 bases and 7 bases, with 7 bases remaining between them. The CDR3 runs to 12 residues. Germline assignment: CDR1 MNHEY and CDR2 SVGAGI.

This chain connects TRBV13 to TRBJ2-7, with 8 nucleotides matching TRBD1. CDR3 length: 15 amino acids. J gave up 5 bases and V 3 bases, and 9 bases lay outside the gene matches. Germline lookup yields CDR1 PRHDT and CDR2 FYEKMQ (reference sequence). In DNA, the CDR3 is TGTGCCAGCAGCTTCGGACAGGGTAAGGGCCACGAGCAGTACTTC. Translation gives CASSFGQGKGHEQYF.

CDR3 residues: CASSEFGGRGYNEQFF. The CDR3 DNA reads TGTGCCAGCAGTGAATTCGGGGGTAGGGGCTACAATGAGCAGTTCTTC. The J gene is TRBJ2-1, the V gene TRBV25-1, with D possibly TRBD2 on 6 matching bases. Germline assignment: CDR1 MGHDK and CDR2 SYGVNS. The V gene lost 1 base and the J gene lost 3 bases, with 13 bases spanning the gap. The CDR3 is 16 residues long.

This clone was seen a single time. The rearrangement links TRBV29-1 to TRBJ2-7; 7 nucleotides line up with TRBD2. J gave up 6 bases and V 4 bases, and 6 bases lay outside the gene matches. Germline CDR1 and CDR2: SQVTM and ANQGSEA. The CDR3 is 12 amino acids. The CDR3 DNA sequence: TGCAGCGTTGCGACTAGCTTCGGCGAGCAGTACTTC. Translated: CSVATSFGEQYF.

The V call is TRBV5-5, the J call TRBJ2-1, with D uncertain. The CDR3 length is 13 residues. Germline V gene sequence: CDR1 SGHKS, CDR2 YYEKEE (reference sequence). V was pared by 2 bases and J by 10 bases, with 13 bases between. DNA for the CDR3: TGTGCCAGCAGCTTCATTGTGCTTGGCGAGCAGTTCTTC. Translated, it gives CASSFIVLGEQFF.

V is TRBV29-1 and J is TRBJ2-3; possible D gene TRBD1, 6 bases. Germline CDR1 SQVTM, CDR2 ANQGSEA. The ends were cut back, 8 bases at V and 4 bases at J, with 13 bases in the middle. The CDR3 is 12 amino acids. The CDR3 DNA follows: TGCAGCAGCCTAGGACAGTCAGATACGCAGTATTTT. Encoded protein: CSSLGQSDTQYF.

J is TRBJ1-3 and V is TRBV4-2, with a tentative D call TRBD1 (6 bases). Germline V gene data show CDR1 as LGHNA and CDR2 as YNFKEQ. V lost 1 base and J 3 bases, leaving 13 bases between the germline ends. CDR3 length: 16 amino acids. The CDR3 here is CASSQVGRGFGNTIYF. DNA of the CDR3: TGTGCCAGCAGCCAAGTTGGCAGGGGCTTTGGAAACACCATATATTTT.

The CDR3 DNA sequence: TGTGCCAGCAGTTTATCGGGCAGAGCCGGTGGGGCCAACGTCCTGACTTTC. Translated: CASSLSGRAGGANVLTF. The chain carries TRBV27 and TRBJ2-6; D call uncertain. The ends were cut back, 0 bases at V and 3 bases at J, with 12 bases in the middle. CDR1 MNHEY and CDR2 SMNVEV come from the germline V gene (reference sequence). The CDR3 contains 17 residues.

The chain carries TRBV5-4 and TRBJ2-5; TRBD1 aligns across 9 bases. J gave up 4 bases and V 4 bases, and 8 bases lay outside the gene matches. Germline values: CDR1 SGHNT, CDR2 YYREEE (reference sequence). The CDR3 is made up of 15 amino acids. DNA of the CDR3: TGTGCCAGCAGCCCCCGACAGGGGGGCGGAGAGACCCAGTACTTC. This translates into CASSPRQGGGETQYF.

J is TRBJ2-7 and V is TRBV6-5; 7 bases match TRBD2. The ends lost 10 bases at V and 5 bases at J; junction bases unmatched: 17. Germline values: CDR1 MNHEY, CDR2 SVGAGI. The CDR3 has 15 residues. CDR3 sequence (DNA): TGTGCCATCTCTTCCCGTAGCGGGCCCGGGAACGAGCAGTACTTC. Encoded protein: CAISSRSGPGNEQYF.

The V call is TRBV6-4, the J call TRBJ2-1; D is perhaps TRBD1 (5 bases). V was clipped by 4 bases and J by 1 base, with 5 bases between them. This CDR3 spans 13 amino acids. Germline loops: CDR1 MRHNA, CDR2 SNTAGT. The CDR3 coding sequence is TGTGCCAGCAGTGCAGGGTCCTACAATGAGCAGTTCTTC. The encoded protein is CASSAGSYNEQFF.

The chain links TRBV30 to TRBJ1-2; weak D call: TRBD1 (5 bases). CDR1 is GTSNPN and CDR2 is SVGIG in the germline V gene (reference sequence). The CDR3 runs to 13 residues. V lost 5 bases to trimming and J lost 6 bases, with 16 bases between them. The chain's CDR3 is CAWGQGAIDGYTF. CDR3 DNA: TGTGCCTGGGGGCAGGGCGCCATTGATGGCTACACCTTC.

The CDR3 coding sequence is TGTGCCAGCAGCTTAAGAGCGCAGGACTCCTCCTACAATGAGCAGTTCTTC. Translating it yields CASSLRAQDSSYNEQFF. The rearrangement links TRBV13 to TRBJ2-1; perhaps TRBD2 as D (5 bases). Germline assignment: CDR1 PRHDT and CDR2 FYEKMQ (reference sequence). Deletions cut 2 bases from V and 0 bases from J, with 14 bases between. The CDR3 sequence is 17 residues long.

The rearrangement joins TRBV5-1 to TRBJ1-1, with unresolved D. Between the trimmed V and J ends, which lost 0 bases and 0 bases, there was a span of 21 bases. In germline, CDR1 is SGHRS, CDR2 YFSETQ. This CDR3 comprises 19 residues. The CDR3 sequence is CASSLAEFQQQRMNTEAFF. The DNA of the CDR3 is TGCGCCAGCAGCTTGGCCGAATTTCAGCAACAGCGAATGAACACTGAAGCTTTCTTT.

The V and J genes are TRBV9 and TRBJ1-1, with D tentatively TRBD1 (6 bases). The length of the CDR3 is 15 residues. V lost 4 bases and J 5 bases, leaving 18 bases between the germline ends. CDR1 and CDR2 from the germline V gene are SGDLS and YYNGEE. Written as DNA, the CDR3 is TGTGCCAGCAGCCCAAGTTGGGGGGCTGGTACTGAAGCTTTCTTT. It yields the protein CASSPSWGAGTEAFF. The whole variable domain, filled in from reference TRBV9 and TRBJ1-1, reads DSGVTQTPKHLITATGQRVTLRCSPRSGDLSVYWYQQSLDQGLQFLIQYYNGEERAKGNILERFSAQQFPDLHSELNLSSLELGDSALYFCASSPSWGAGTEAFFGQGTRLTVV.

The chain joins TRBV6-2 or TRBV6-3 to TRBJ2-1; 7 bases fit TRBD2. After removal of 3 bases from V and 8 bases from J, the junction contained 13 bases not matched to a gene. Per the germline V gene, CDR1 is MNHEY and CDR2 is SVGEGT. The CDR3 runs to 16 residues. In nucleotides, the CDR3 is TGTGCCAGCAGTTATCTCGGGAGCGGGACCGGGGATGAGCAGTTCTTC. Encoded protein: CASSYLGSGTGDEQFF.